The clone carrying this T cell receptor beta chain has a handful of counts. The sample comes from a study of T-cell reconstitution after alpha-beta-depleted transplantation in children. Unique molecular identifiers were incorporated when the TCRbeta library was constructed. One entry per CDR3 protein, called by TCRdb with MiXCR from the PCR reads. In the table there are some 300,000 distinct CDR3 sequences, about a tenth of which are singletons. The CDR3 has 14 residues. V shed 6 bases and J shed 4 bases, with 16 bases lying between them. Per germline, CDR1 DFQATT and CDR2 SNEGSKA (reference sequence).

The chain recombines TRBV20-1 with TRBJ2-1; tentatively, D is TRBD1 (5 bases). The source of this sequence is a human donor who donated a stem cell graft to a child with acute lymphoblastic leukemia. This sample comprised PBMCs from the stem cell graft donor, obtained from the stem cell graft. Here the CDR3 reads CSASNPGSYNEQFF. The DNA for the CDR3 is TGCAGTGCCTCAAATCCAGGGTCGTACAATGAGCAGTTCTTC.